These 24 T cell receptor beta chains originate from one sample sequenced in a study of T-cell reconstitution after alpha-beta-depleted transplantation in children. A library of TCRbeta sequences, prepared with unique molecular identifiers, was generated. Each CDR3 protein gets one entry after TCRdb re-called the PCR reads with MiXCR. The data hold about 230,000 distinct CDR3 sequences, with around 12% observed a single time. This material consisted of PBMCs from the stem cell graft donor, taken from the stem cell graft. These receptors all come from a human donor who donated a stem cell graft to a child with acute lymphoblastic leukemia.

The chain couples TRBV18 to TRBJ2-3; TRBD1 agrees at 8 bases. The CDR3 extends over 13 amino acids. Germline V gives CDR1 KGHSH, CDR2 LQKENI. The V and J ends lost 5 bases and 5 bases, in that order; junction bases with no gene match: 3. The CDR3 sequence is CASSKGQVDTQYF. In DNA form, the CDR3 reads TGTGCCAGCTCAAAGGGACAGGTAGATACGCAGTATTTT.

This clonotype has only a few counts. The chain carries TRBV6-5 and TRBJ2-6; D is possibly TRBD1 (5 bases). CDR3 size: 16 residues. Trimming pared 2 bases from V and 4 bases from J, leaving 12 bases between. Germline V gene data show CDR1 as MNHEY and CDR2 as SVGAGI. The CDR3: CASSYDSVGGANVLTF. CDR3 DNA: TGTGCCAGCAGTTACGACAGTGTTGGAGGGGCCAACGTCCTGACTTTC.

This clonotype came up many times. This chain joins TRBV29-1 and TRBJ2-1; 9 bases fit TRBD2. After removal of 6 bases from V and 8 bases from J, the junction contained 14 bases not matched to a gene. The CDR3 totals 15 residues. CDR1 and CDR2 (germline): SQVTM, ANQGSEA. CDR3 in DNA: TGCAGCGTGGCGGGGGGTAGCGGGAGTAGCGATGAGCAGTTCTTC. Translating gives CSVAGGSGSSDEQFF.

This clonotype has ten or more counts. This rearrangement joins TRBV28 to TRBJ2-3; TRBD2 matches at 15 bases. The junction had 8 bases not matched to a gene; V was cut back by 6 bases and J by 7 bases. Germline CDR1 MDHEN, CDR2 SYDVKM. The CDR3 extends over 16 amino acids. This CDR3 is CASSTGLAGGPNTQYF. As DNA, the CDR3 is TGTGCCAGCAGCACGGGACTAGCGGGGGGCCCAAATACGCAGTATTTT.

In regard to this clonotype: Being one base from a much bigger clone, this may be a read error. V gene TRBV20-1 combines with J gene TRBJ2-1; D gene uncertain. The length of the CDR3 is 15 residues. With 0 bases removed from V and 2 bases from J, the gap between germline ends came to 11 bases. CDR1 is DFQATT and CDR2 is SNEGSKA in the germline V gene (reference sequence). The CDR3 is CSARDPRVPYNEQFF. As DNA, the CDR3 is TGCAGTGCTAGAGACCCCAGAGTCCCCTACAATGAGCAGTTCTTC.

This clonotype was detected only a few times. This rearrangement joins TRBV7-6 to TRBJ2-2, with D unclear. Germline CDR1 SGHVS, CDR2 FNYEAQ. The CDR3 spans 14 residues. V was trimmed by 5 bases and J by 6 bases, leaving 13 bases between them. The CDR3 loop is CASSPTKGPGELFF. CDR3 sequence (DNA): TGTGCCAGCAGCCCCACCAAGGGCCCCGGGGAGCTGTTTTTT.

This clonotype was detected many times. The chain couples TRBV7-2 to TRBJ2-1; TRBD1 might be the D (6 bases). The CDR3 has 13 residues. V lost 5 bases and J lost 4, with 9 bases in between. The germline CDR1 and CDR2 sequences are SGHTA and FQGNSA. The CDR3 loop reads CASSKQGYNEQFF. The DNA for the CDR3 is TGTGCCAGCAGCAAACAGGGTTACAATGAGCAGTTCTTC.

This clonotype has a count of ten or more. The chain joins TRBV11-1 to TRBJ2-4; tentative D call: TRBD2 (6 bases). Germline CDR1 SGHAT, CDR2 FQDESV (reference sequence). CDR3 length equals 21 residues. V was shortened by 2 bases and J by 0 bases, with 26 bases between the two germline ends. The CDR3 DNA is TGTGCCAGCAGCTTAAAGCGTCGAGGGCAGGAAGGGAGGAGAGCCAAAAACATTCAGTACTTC. Protein sequence: CASSLKRRGQEGRRAKNIQYF.

The chain couples TRBV2 to TRBJ1-2; no definite D call. Trimming removed 0 bases from V and 5 bases from J, with 16 bases in between. Germline values: CDR1 SNHLY, CDR2 FYNNEI. The CDR3 length is 16 residues. The CDR3 sequence is CASSEAGSTYGYGYTF. CDR3 bases: TGTGCCAGCAGTGAAGCAGGCAGTACCTATGGGTATGGCTACACCTTC.

At least ten counts were recorded for this clonotype. CDR3 in amino acids: CAIQTETTTGELFF. DNA of the CDR3: TGTGCCATCCAAACGGAGACAACGACCGGGGAGCTGTTTTTT. The rearrangement joins TRBV7-8 to TRBJ2-2; D not certain. Looked up from germline, CDR1 is SGHVS and CDR2 is FQNEAQ. CDR3 length equals 14 residues. V was trimmed by 10 bases and J by 5 bases, leaving 17 bases between them.

This clonotype was observed many times. The V call is TRBV9, the J call TRBJ2-7; D may be TRBD2 (6 bases). V was trimmed by 0 bases and J by 0 bases, leaving 10 bases between them. This CDR3 has 15 amino acids. In germline, CDR1 is SGDLS, CDR2 YYNGEE. The CDR3 spells CASSVEGGNSYEQYF. For the CDR3, the DNA is TGTGCCAGCAGCGTAGAAGGCGGGAACTCCTACGAGCAGTACTTC.

The chain uses TRBV11-2 and TRBJ2-1; 9 bases agree with TRBD2. The CDR3 has 15 residues. Germline-derived CDR1 and CDR2 are SGHAT and FQNNGV. V lost 5 bases to trimming and J lost 3 bases; unmatched junction nucleotides: 5. The CDR3 loop is CASSVAGDFYNEQFF. CDR3 in DNA: TGTGCCAGCAGCGTAGCGGGGGACTTCTACAATGAGCAGTTCTTC.

Only a few counts were recorded for this clonotype. The chain links TRBV6-1 to TRBJ1-6; possibly TRBD1 for D (5 bases). The CDR3 extends over 16 amino acids. Deletions cut 8 bases from V and 4 bases from J, with 18 bases between. Germline CDR1 is MNHNS and CDR2 is SASEGT. The CDR3 protein is CASSSGRPSYNSPLHF. The CDR3 DNA is TGTGCCAGCTCCTCAGGGAGACCTTCTTATAATTCACCCCTCCACTTT.

This clonotype has a count of ten or more. The chain couples TRBV5-1 to TRBJ2-1, with TRBD2 identical over 16 bases. The CDR3 has 19 residues. V was pared by 0 bases and J by 9 bases, with 12 bases of the junction left unmatched. Looked up from germline, CDR1 is SGHRS and CDR2 is YFSETQ. The CDR3 is CASSLVGTSGRAIGGEQFF. Here the CDR3 DNA reads TGCGCCAGCAGCTTGGTAGGGACTAGCGGGAGGGCCATAGGTGGTGAGCAGTTCTTC.

This clonotype was seen repeatedly, ten times or more. The chain combines TRBV4-3 with TRBJ1-6, with D unresolved. The CDR3 is made up of 13 amino acids. The V gene's germline CDR1 is LGHNA and CDR2 YSLEER. The V gene lost 4 bases and the J gene lost 11 bases, with 12 bases spanning the gap. The CDR3 reads CASSPDRQTPLHF. The CDR3 coding sequence is TGCGCCAGCAGCCCCGACCGCCAAACACCCCTCCACTTT.

Many counts were recorded for this clonotype. The J gene is TRBJ2-5, the V gene TRBV20-1; no definite D call. This CDR3 region has 16 residues. V lost 4 bases to trimming and J lost 2 bases, with 20 bases between them. Germline V gene lookup returns CDR1 DFQATT and CDR2 SNEGSKA (reference sequence). The CDR3 region has the DNA TGCAGTGCTACCACAACCTCACCTGACCATCAAGAGACCCAGTACTTC. Amino acids: CSATTTSPDHQETQYF.

This clonotype was counted only a few times. The V call is TRBV20-1, the J call TRBJ2-7; D may be TRBD1 (6 bases). CDR3 length: 15 amino acids. The V end was cut by 7 bases, the J end by 3 bases, with 22 bases between. Germline CDR1 DFQATT, CDR2 SNEGSKA (reference sequence). Here the CDR3 reads CSVLLSGQPFYEQYF. CDR3 in DNA: TGCAGTGTTCTCTTATCGGGACAACCCTTCTACGAGCAGTACTTC.

This clonotype was observed many times. V gene TRBV5-1 combines with J gene TRBJ2-6, with 10 bases that match TRBD2. Germline CDR1 SGHRS, CDR2 YFSETQ. The junction had 3 bases not matched to a gene; V was cut back by 1 base and J by 2 bases. This CDR3 contains 17 residues. The CDR3 spells CASSLLAGAPGANVLTF. The DNA for the CDR3 is TGCGCCAGCAGCTTGCTAGCGGGGGCTCCTGGGGCCAACGTCCTGACTTTC.

This clonotype appeared many times. The chain employs TRBV27 and TRBJ2-3; D ambiguous. The CDR3 loop spans 13 amino acids. Trimming took off 3 bases at V and 4 bases at J, with 8 bases between the two ends. Germline V gene data show CDR1 as MNHEY and CDR2 as SMNVEV (reference sequence). The DNA of the CDR3 is TGTGCCAGCAGTTTCTCCCCCCCAGATACGCAGTATTTT. Amino acids: CASSFSPPDTQYF.

This rearrangement joins TRBV30 to TRBJ1-5; D is uncertain. Germline V gives CDR1 GTSNPN, CDR2 SVGIG (reference sequence). CDR3 length equals 14 residues. The ends were cut back, 0 bases at V and 2 bases at J, with 8 bases in the middle. The CDR3 DNA reads as TGTGCCTGGAGTGTACGCCTGGGCAATCAGCCCCAGCATTTT. It is translated as CAWSVRLGNQPQHF. The variable domain in full, with the rest retrieved from reference TRBV30 and TRBJ1-5, is SQTIHQWPATLVQPVGSPLSLECTVEGTSNPNLYWYRQAAGRGLQLLFYSVGIGQISSEVPQNLSASRPQDRQFILSSKKLLLSDSGFYLCAWSVRLGNQPQHFGDGTRLSIL.

Only a few counts were recorded for this clonotype. V is TRBV11-2 and J is TRBJ2-7, with unresolved D. Germline CDR1 SGHAT, CDR2 FQNNGV. The ends were cut back, 4 bases at V and 2 bases at J, with 12 bases in the middle. The CDR3 sequence is 14 residues long. CDR3 nucleotides: TGTGCCAGCAGCTCCGAATTAACCCCCTACGAGCAGTACTTC. Its protein is CASSSELTPYEQYF.

This clonotype was observed at least ten times. The rearrangement links TRBV5-1 to TRBJ2-3; D might be TRBD1 (6 bases). CDR1 is SGHRS and CDR2 is YFSETQ in the germline V gene. CDR3 length equals 15 residues. Trimming removed 3 bases from V and 1 base from J, with 12 bases in between. CDR3 DNA sequence: TGCGCCAGCAGCTCCCGGGACACTCGCACAGATACGCAGTATTTT. It translates to CASSSRDTRTDTQYF.

This clonotype was observed many times. This chain connects TRBV7-9 to TRBJ2-7; D unresolved. Germline V lookup: CDR1 SEHNR, CDR2 FQNEAQ (reference sequence). CDR3 size: 10 residues. V was clipped by 5 bases and J by 5 bases, with 4 bases between them. The CDR3, as DNA: TGTGCCAGCAGCGGGGACGAGCAGTACTTC. It codes for CASSGDEQYF.

The chain joins TRBV21-1 to TRBJ1-2; TRBD1, as called in the table, went unchecked against the DNA. TRBV21-1 is reported as a pseudogene. The CDR3 length is 15 residues. CDR3 in amino acids: CASSKQGATNYGYTF. The CDR3 DNA reads TGTGCCAGCAGCAAGCAGGGGGCGACGAACTATGGCTACACCTTC.